Only one count was recorded for the clone carrying this T cell receptor (beta chain). Its antigen is as yet unknown. At one end the junction does not follow the germline gene, possibly because of a read error. The CDR3 spans 16 residues. Per germline, CDR1 SNHLY and CDR2 FYNNEI. TCRdb analysed the 5' RACE reads with MiXCR anew, one entry per CDR3 protein. The sample records hundreds of thousands of distinct CDR3 sequences, roughly an eighth being singletons. The data originate from a study of T cells after yellow fever vaccination. Findings of the study overall: It was the secondary response that reached its peak faster, day 5 versus 15, but it was weaker.

The chain employs TRBV2 and TRBJ2-2, with D possibly matching TRBD1 (6 bases). The receptor's source is a man aged 25 to 40 who received the YFV17D yellow fever vaccine. The sequencing here drew on PBMCs, taken on the day of the yellow fever booster vaccination. CDR3: CASKEGGAMNTGELIF. Written as DNA, the CDR3 is TGTGCCAGCAAGGAAGGGGGAGCCATGAACACCGGGGAGCTGATTTTT.